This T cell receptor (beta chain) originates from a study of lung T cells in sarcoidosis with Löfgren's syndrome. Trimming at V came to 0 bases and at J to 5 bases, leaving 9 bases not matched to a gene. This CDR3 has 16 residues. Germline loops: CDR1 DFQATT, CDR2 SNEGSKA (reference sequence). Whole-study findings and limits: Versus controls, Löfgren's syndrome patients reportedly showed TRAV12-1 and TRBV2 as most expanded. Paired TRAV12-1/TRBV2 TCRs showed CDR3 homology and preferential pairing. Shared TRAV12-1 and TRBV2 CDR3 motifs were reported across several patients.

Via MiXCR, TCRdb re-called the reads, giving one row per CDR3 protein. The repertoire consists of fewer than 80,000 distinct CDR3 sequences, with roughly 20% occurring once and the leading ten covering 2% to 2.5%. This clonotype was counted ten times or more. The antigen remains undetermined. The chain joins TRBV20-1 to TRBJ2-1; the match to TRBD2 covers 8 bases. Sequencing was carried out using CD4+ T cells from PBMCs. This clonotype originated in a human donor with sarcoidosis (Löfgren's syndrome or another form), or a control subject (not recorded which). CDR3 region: CSARDPSGGRDNEQFF. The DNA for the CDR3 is TGCAGTGCTAGAGATCCCTCGGGAGGGCGGGACAATGAGCAGTTCTTC.